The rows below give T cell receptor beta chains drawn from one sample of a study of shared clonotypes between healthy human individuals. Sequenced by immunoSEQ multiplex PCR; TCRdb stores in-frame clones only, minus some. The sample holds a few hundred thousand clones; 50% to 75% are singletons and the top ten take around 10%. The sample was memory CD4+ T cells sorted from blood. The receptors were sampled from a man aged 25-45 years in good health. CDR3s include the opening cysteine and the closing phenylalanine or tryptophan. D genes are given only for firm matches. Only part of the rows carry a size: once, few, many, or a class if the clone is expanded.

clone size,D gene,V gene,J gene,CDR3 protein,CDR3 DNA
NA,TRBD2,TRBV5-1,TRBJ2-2,CASSSTSVAGELFF,TGCGCCAGCAGCTCCACTAGCGTGGCCGGGGAGCTGTTTTTT
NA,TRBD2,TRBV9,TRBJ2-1,CASSTHGAGANYNEQFF,TGTGCCAGCAGCACTCACGGAGCGGGAGCAAACTACAATGAGCAGTTCTTC
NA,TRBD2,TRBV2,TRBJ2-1,CARDKRENNEQFF,TGTGCCAGAGATAAGCGGGAAAACAATGAGCAGTTCTTC
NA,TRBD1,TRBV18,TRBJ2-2,CASSARTGGASGELFF,TGTGCCAGCTCTGCCAGGACAGGGGGCGCCTCCGGGGAGCTGTTTTTT
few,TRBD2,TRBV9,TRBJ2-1,CASSATSGGPSEQFF,TGTGCCAGCAGCGCTACTTCGGGGGGGCCGTCTGAGCAGTTCTTC
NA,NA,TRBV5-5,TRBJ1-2,CASSLMGTNYGYTF,TGTGCCAGCAGCTTGATGGGGACTAACTATGGCTACACCTTC
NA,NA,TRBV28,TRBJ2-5,CASSGPVYHF,TGTGCCAGCAGTGGTCCGGTGTACCACTTC
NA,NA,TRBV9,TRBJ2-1,CASSVGPAYNEQFF,TGTGCCAGCAGCGTAGGCCCTGCCTACAATGAGCAGTTCTTC
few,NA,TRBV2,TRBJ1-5,CASRGGLSNQPQHF,TGTGCCAGCAGGGGGGGTCTGAGCAATCAGCCCCAGCATTTT
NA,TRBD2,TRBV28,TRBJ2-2,CASTGLAGVLSGELFF,TGTGCCAGCACGGGACTAGCGGGAGTATTAAGCGGGGAGCTGTTTTTT
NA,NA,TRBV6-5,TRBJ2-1,CASSEVSSYNEQFF,TGTGCCAGCAGCGAGGTTAGCTCCTACAATGAGCAGTTCTTC
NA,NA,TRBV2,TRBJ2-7,CAGCSQGYEQYF,TGTGCCGGTTGTTCCCAGGGGTACGAGCAGTACTTC
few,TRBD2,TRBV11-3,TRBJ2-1,CASSLLAGGLYEQFF,TGTGCCAGCAGCTTATTAGCGGGAGGGCTCTATGAGCAGTTCTTC
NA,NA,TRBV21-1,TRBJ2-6,CASSSHGTVHSGANVLTF,TGTGCCAGCAGCAGCCACGGGACAGTACACTCTGGGGCCAACGTCCTGACTTTC
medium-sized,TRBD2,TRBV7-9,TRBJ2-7,CASSFSSGRLDEQYF,TGTGCCAGCAGCTTTTCTAGCGGGAGGCTCGACGAGCAGTACTTC
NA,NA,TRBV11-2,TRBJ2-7,CASSSDSYEQYF,TGTGCCAGCAGCTCCGACTCCTACGAGCAGTACTTC
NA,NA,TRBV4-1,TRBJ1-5,CASSPLVGAYNQPQHF,TGCGCCAGCAGCCCGTTAGTTGGGGCCTACAATCAGCCCCAGCATTTT
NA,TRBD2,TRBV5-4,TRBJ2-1,CASSRASGNEQFF,TGTGCCAGCAGCCGAGCTAGCGGGAATGAGCAGTTCTTC
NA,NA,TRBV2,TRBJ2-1,CASSVAESSYNEQFF,TGTGCCAGCAGTGTAGCGGAAAGCTCCTACAATGAGCAGTTCTTC
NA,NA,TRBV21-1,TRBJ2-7,CASSARLAGVDRPYEQYF,TGTGCCAGCAGCGCTCGACTAGCGGGAGTTGACAGGCCCTACGAGCAGTACTTC
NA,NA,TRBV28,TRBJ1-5,CASSLLVAKGNQPQHF,TGTGCCAGCAGTTTACTTGTGGCGAAAGGCAATCAGCCCCAGCATTTT
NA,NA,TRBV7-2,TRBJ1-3,CASNLRDTIYF,TGTGCCAGCAACTTGAGGGACACCATATATTTT
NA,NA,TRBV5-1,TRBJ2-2,CASDIGGAHTGELFF,TGCGCCAGCGACATCGGAGGAGCCCACACCGGGGAGCTGTTTTTT
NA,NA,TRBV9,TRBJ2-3,CASSVAVVPGDTQYF,TGTGCCAGCAGCGTAGCTGTGGTCCCCGGAGATACGCAGTATTTT
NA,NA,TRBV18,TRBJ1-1,CASLREINTEAFF,TGTGCCAGCCTGCGGGAGATAAACACTGAAGCTTTCTTT
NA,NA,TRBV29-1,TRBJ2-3,CSVERRQISTDTQYF,TGCAGCGTTGAGCGCCGACAGATTAGCACAGATACGCAGTATTTT
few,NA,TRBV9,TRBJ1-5,CASSLMGDSNQPQHF,TGTGCCAGCAGCCTTATGGGGGATAGCAATCAGCCCCAGCATTTT
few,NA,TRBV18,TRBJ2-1,CASSPGRSGANEQFF,TGTGCCAGCTCACCCGGCAGATCAGGGGCCAATGAGCAGTTCTTC
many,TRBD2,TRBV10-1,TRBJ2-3,CASSTGLAGRTDTQYF,TGCGCCAGCAGTACGGGACTAGCGGGACGGACAGATACGCAGTATTTT
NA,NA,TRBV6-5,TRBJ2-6,CASSTAGSGANVLTF,TGTGCCAGCAGCACCGCGGGCTCTGGGGCCAACGTCCTGACTTTC
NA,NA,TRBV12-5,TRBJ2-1,CASGLVKRGGIGSSYNEQFF,TGTGCTAGTGGTTTGGTAAAACGCGGAGGGATAGGAAGCTCCTACAATGAGCAGTTCTTC
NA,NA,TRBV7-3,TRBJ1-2,CASSLTSPLQVGYGYTF,TGTGCCAGCAGCTTAACCAGTCCCCTACAGGTCGGCTATGGCTACACCTTC
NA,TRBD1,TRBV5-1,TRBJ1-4,CASSLQGALSEKLFF,TGCGCCAGCAGCTTACAGGGGGCATTAAGTGAAAAACTGTTTTTT
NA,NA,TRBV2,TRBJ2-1,CASSVDRPGHEQFF,TGTGCCAGCAGTGTAGACAGGCCGGGGCATGAGCAGTTCTTC
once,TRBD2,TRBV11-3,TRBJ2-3,CASRGTSGSDTQYF,TGTGCCAGCAGAGGGACTAGCGGGTCAGATACGCAGTATTTT
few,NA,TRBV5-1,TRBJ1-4,CASSLAGSGEKLFF,TGCGCCAGCAGCTTGGCAGGGAGTGGGGAAAAACTGTTTTTT
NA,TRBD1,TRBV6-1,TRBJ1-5,CASSERGRGQPQHF,TGTGCCAGCAGTGAAAGGGGGCGCGGTCAGCCCCAGCATTTT
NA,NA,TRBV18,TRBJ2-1,CASSPIRVANGANEQFF,TGTGCCAGCTCACCAATTCGGGTGGCCAACGGGGCCAATGAGCAGTTCTTC
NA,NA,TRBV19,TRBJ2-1,CASSMRRRDEQFF,TGTGCCAGTAGTATGAGACGGAGGGATGAGCAGTTCTTC
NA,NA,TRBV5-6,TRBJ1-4,CASSLTLDQENEKLFF,TGTGCCAGCAGCTTGACACTCGACCAAGAAAATGAAAAACTGTTTTTT
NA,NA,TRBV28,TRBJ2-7,CASSGTRSYEQYF,TGTGCCAGCAGCGGGACAAGGTCCTACGAGCAGTACTTC
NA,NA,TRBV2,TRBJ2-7,CASKRAEKGYEQYF,TGTGCCAGCAAGAGAGCGGAGAAAGGCTACGAGCAGTACTTC
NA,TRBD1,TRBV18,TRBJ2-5,CASSPGTGGFETQYF,TGTGCCAGCTCACCCGGGACAGGGGGCTTTGAGACCCAGTACTTC
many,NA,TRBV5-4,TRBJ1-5,CASSLGSDQPQHF,TGTGCCAGCAGCTTAGGGTCCGATCAGCCCCAGCATTTT
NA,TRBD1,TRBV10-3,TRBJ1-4,CAISRDRGEKLFF,TGTGCCATCAGCCGGGACAGGGGTGAAAAACTGTTTTTT